These 9 T cell receptor beta chains came from one sample sequenced in a study of blood T cell repertoires in COVID-19. TCRdb's copy holds only in-frame clones and misses some; the assay was immunoSEQ multiplex PCR. The sample includes 200,000 to 250,000 clones, less than 85% seen only once; the top ten take about 8.3%. Sequencing was carried out using peripheral blood. All receptors derive from a woman aged 80 or over with COVID-19, enrolled during active disease.

The chain is built from TRBV9 and TRBJ2-5; D is possibly TRBD1 (6 bases). V was cut by 0 bases and J by 7 bases, with 13 bases left in between. The germline CDR1 and CDR2 sequences are SGDLS and YYNGEE. There are 14 residues in the CDR3. The CDR3 spells CASSVDLVGATQYF. The CDR3 nucleotides are TGTGCCAGCAGCGTAGACCTAGTGGGGGCGACCCAGTACTTC.

The chain employs TRBV5-1 and TRBJ2-1, with 9 bases that match TRBD1. The CDR3 length is 14 residues. J lost 8 bases, V lost 6 bases, and 9 bases had no gene match. Germline-derived CDR1 and CDR2 are SGHRS and YFSETQ. The CDR3 DNA reads TGCGCCAGCACCGTCCGGGACAGGGCATATGAGCAGTTCTTC. Amino acid sequence: CASTVRDRAYEQFF.

This chain uses TRBV5-1 with TRBJ1-6; 7 bases align to TRBD1. Germline V gene data show CDR1 as SGHRS and CDR2 as YFSETQ. The length of the CDR3 is 18 residues. The J segment lost 0 bases and the V segment lost 4 bases, leaving 10 bases of the junction unmatched. The CDR3 sequence: CASSPTPDRSSYNSPLHF. The CDR3 DNA is TGCGCCAGCAGCCCAACACCGGACAGGAGCTCCTATAATTCACCCCTCCACTTT.

V gene TRBV7-6 combines with J gene TRBJ2-1, with 8 bases matching TRBD2. The CDR3 has 14 amino acids. Germline values: CDR1 SGHVS, CDR2 FNYEAQ. Germline trimming cut 4 bases from V and 5 bases from J; bases unmatched to any gene: 4. Here the CDR3 DNA reads TGTGCCAGCAGCTATAGCGGGGAAAACAATGAGCAGTTCTTC. Protein sequence: CASSYSGENNEQFF. The full variable domain, completed using reference TRBV7-6 and TRBJ2-1, is GAGVSQSPRYKVTKRGQDVALRCDPISGHVSLYWYRQALGQGPEFLTYFNYEAQQDKSGLPNDRFSAERPEGSISTLTIQRTEQRDSAMYRCASSYSGENNEQFFGPGTRLTVL.

This clone has a single count. The rearrangement links TRBV23-1 to TRBJ2-1; 7 bases map to TRBD1. TRBV23-1 is an open reading frame whose function is uncertain. The CDR3 runs 17 residues. The V and J ends lost 1 base and 2 bases, in that order; junction bases with no gene match: 8. The CDR3: CASSQCPLGQAYNEQFF. The DNA for the CDR3 is TGCGCCAGCAGTCAATGCCCTTTAGGACAGGCCTACAATGAGCAGTTCTTC.

This chain joins TRBV19 and TRBJ1-2; D gene uncertain. The V end was cut by 4 bases, the J end by 4 bases, with 7 bases between. The CDR3 extends over 12 amino acids. CDR1 is LNHDA and CDR2 is SQIVND in the germline V gene (reference sequence). CDR3 DNA sequence: TGTGCCAGTAGTAACCGGGGCTATGGCTACACCTTC. It specifies CASSNRGYGYTF.

The genes are TRBV3-1 (or the pseudogene TRBV3-2) and TRBJ1-6; D is unresolved. With 7 bases removed from V and 0 bases from J, the gap between germline ends came to 10 bases. The CDR3 has 15 amino acids. In germline, CDR1 is LGHDT, CDR2 YNNKEL (reference sequence). The CDR3 DNA sequence: TGTGCCAGCATGAGCCTGAGCTCCTATAATTCACCCCTCCACTTT. Residues: CASMSLSSYNSPLHF.

The chain combines TRBV3-1 (or the pseudogene TRBV3-2) with TRBJ1-2, with 9 bases matching TRBD1. This CDR3 contains 13 residues. Per germline, CDR1 LGHDT and CDR2 YNNKEL (reference sequence). J gave up 6 bases and V 1 base, and 0 bases lay outside the gene matches. The CDR3 sequence: CASSQGTGDGYTF. In DNA form, the CDR3 reads TGTGCCAGCAGCCAAGGGACAGGGGATGGCTACACCTTC.

This rearrangement joins TRBV6-2 or TRBV6-3 to TRBJ2-1; 7 positions agree with TRBD2. V shed 6 bases and J 10 bases; nucleotides not matched to a gene: 6. The CDR3 totals 12 residues. CDR1 is MNHEY and CDR2 is SVGEGT in the germline V gene. CDR3 sequence reads: CASSRTRDEQFF. The CDR3 DNA reads as TGTGCCAGCAGCCGGACTAGGGACGAGCAGTTCTTC.